A single sample gave rise to the 18 T cell receptor beta chains below, sequenced in a study of control samples from healthy donors and cancer patients. TCRdb's table, derived via immunoSEQ multiplex PCR, lists solely in-frame clones and lacks some. The sample lists more than 95,000 clones; 85% to 95% were seen once. Specimen: blood. Receptors originate from a man between 18 and 35 years old in good health.

The chain has TRBV2 and TRBJ1-6, with 7 bases identical to TRBD1. The J segment lost 5 bases and the V segment lost 5 bases, leaving 9 bases of the junction unmatched. The CDR3 contains 16 residues. Germline loops: CDR1 SNHLY, CDR2 FYNNEI. The CDR3 protein is CASSLQGPGHNSPLHF. DNA of the CDR3: TGTGCCAGCAGTTTACAGGGGCCTGGCCATAATTCACCCCTCCACTTT.

This chain uses TRBV5-6 with TRBJ2-7; TRBD1 is a possible D gene (6 bases). This CDR3 has 18 residues. V lost 4 bases, J lost 3 bases, and 26 bases lay in between. Germline CDR1 is SGHDT and CDR2 is YYEEEE. Here the CDR3 DNA reads TGTGCCAGCAGCGTAACGTTACAGGGCACCATCCAGGTCTACGAGCAGTACTTC. This gives the protein CASSVTLQGTIQVYEQYF.

The chain links TRBV28 to TRBJ2-7, with D maybe TRBD2 (5 bases). Germline V lookup: CDR1 MDHEN, CDR2 SYDVKM. Trimming left V 1 base short and J 2 bases short, with 12 bases between. The length of the CDR3 is 15 residues. The CDR3 bases are TGTGCCAGCAGTTTATACCCAGACGGGGCCTACGAGCAGTACTTC. This codes for CASSLYPDGAYEQYF.

This chain connects TRBV11-3 to TRBJ2-3; 7 bases are shared with TRBD2. The CDR3 spans 15 residues. Trimming removed 4 bases from V and 0 bases from J; junction bases left unmatched: 4. Germline CDR1 and CDR2: SGHNT and YENEEA. In DNA, the CDR3 is TGTGCCAGCAGCTGGGGGGGGTCAAGCACAGATACGCAGTATTTT. Translation gives CASSWGGSSTDTQYF.

V is TRBV9 and J is TRBJ1-1; D is perhaps TRBD1 (6 bases). The germline gives CDR1 SGDLS, CDR2 YYNGEE. This CDR3 region has 13 residues. Trimming shortened V by 3 bases and J by 11 bases, and 17 bases separated the two germline ends. CDR3 coding DNA: TGTGCCAGCAGCGGAGGGGGGCCATCTGGGGCTTTCTTT. Its protein product is CASSGGGPSGAFF.

The chain carries TRBV12-3 or TRBV12-4 and TRBJ1-5; D not resolved. The V and J ends lost 5 bases and 4 bases respectively, with 9 bases between them. The CDR3 is 13 residues long. CDR3 sequence reads: CASSKDRNQPQHF. CDR3 sequence (DNA): TGTGCCAGCAGTAAGGACCGAAATCAGCCCCAGCATTTT.

The chain joins TRBV19 to TRBJ2-7, with 14 bases fitting TRBD2. The CDR3 sequence is 16 residues long. V gave up 1 base and J gave up 3 bases; unmatched junction bases: 2. Germline CDR1 and CDR2: LNHDA and SQIVND (reference sequence). This chain's CDR3 is CASSIGGTSGSYEQYF. The CDR3 DNA is TGTGCCAGTAGTATAGGGGGGACTAGCGGGAGCTACGAGCAGTACTTC. The variable domain in full, completed from reference TRBV19 and TRBJ2-7, reads DGGITQSPKYLFRKEGQNVTLSCEQNLNHDAMYWYRQDPGQGLRLIYYSQIVNDFQKGDIAEGYSVSREKKESFPLTVTSAQKNPTAFYLCASSIGGTSGSYEQYFGPGTRLTVT.

The chain is built from TRBV7-9 and TRBJ2-1; 8 bases line up with TRBD2. Trimming took 0 bases from V and 0 from J; bases not matched to a gene: 1. The CDR3 is 16 residues long. Per the germline V gene, CDR1 is SEHNR and CDR2 is FQNEAQ (reference sequence). CDR3 amino acids: CASSLASGSSYNEQFF. The CDR3 DNA is TGTGCCAGCAGCTTAGCAAGCGGGAGCTCCTACAATGAGCAGTTCTTC.

J is TRBJ1-6 and V is TRBV5-1, with TRBD1 as a possible D gene (5 bases). Germline V gene data show CDR1 as SGHRS and CDR2 as YFSETQ. CDR3 length: 15 residues. The V end lost 1 base, the J end lost 8 bases, and 13 bases lay between the germline ends. The CDR3 here is CASSLYAGTDSPLHF. CDR3 sequence (DNA): TGCGCCAGCAGCTTGTATGCAGGGACGGATTCACCCCTCCACTTT.

The chain links TRBV11-2 to TRBJ1-5, with TRBD1 as a possible D gene (5 bases). The length of the CDR3 is 15 residues. With 1 base removed from V and 6 bases from J, the gap between germline ends came to 13 bases. Germline loops: CDR1 SGHAT, CDR2 FQNNGV. The CDR3 protein is CASSLATDAIQPQHF. DNA for the CDR3: TGTGCCAGCAGCTTAGCGACAGACGCAATTCAGCCCCAGCATTTT.

This chain connects TRBV2 to TRBJ1-3, with D possibly matching TRBD1 (6 bases). The V end was cut by 7 bases, the J end by 0 bases, with 13 bases between. This CDR3 has 15 residues. CDR1 is SNHLY and CDR2 is FYNNEI in the germline V gene. CDR3 nucleotides: TGTGCCAGCATGGCAGGGGCCGCCTCTGGAAACACCATATATTTT. Its translation is CASMAGAASGNTIYF.

CDR3 sequence: CAWREGGLTEAFF. For the CDR3, the DNA is TGTGCCTGGCGGGAGGGGGGACTCACTGAAGCTTTCTTT. The genes are TRBV30 and TRBJ1-1; D is perhaps TRBD1 (6 bases). The CDR3 runs 13 residues. V dropped 5 bases and J dropped 4 bases, with 14 bases sitting between them. Germline loops: CDR1 GTSNPN, CDR2 SVGIG (reference sequence).

V is TRBV5-1 and J is TRBJ1-1; D gene unclear. This CDR3 is built from 15 residues. V was cut by 0 bases and J by 5 bases, with 14 bases left in between. CDR1 SGHRS and CDR2 YFSETQ come from the germline V gene. The CDR3 protein is CASSLVVDLGTEAFF. DNA of the CDR3: TGCGCCAGCAGCTTGGTGGTGGATTTGGGGACTGAAGCTTTCTTT.

The gene calls are TRBV7-8 and TRBJ1-2; 8 bases align to TRBD1. V lost 1 base, J lost 8 bases, and 9 bases stayed unmatched. CDR1 and CDR2 (germline): SGHVS, FQNEAQ. The CDR3 is 15 amino acids. For the CDR3, the DNA is TGTGCCAGCAGCTTAGAGGGGGGGACAGGTGTAGGCTACACCTTC. Its translation: CASSLEGGTGVGYTF.

The chain employs TRBV7-2 and TRBJ2-7; D tentatively reads TRBD1 or TRBD2 (5 bases each). Germline values: CDR1 SGHTA, CDR2 FQGNSA. The CDR3 covers 15 residues. V was shortened by 5 bases and J by 4 bases, with 18 bases between the two germline ends. The CDR3 sequence: CASSAEGFGQYEQYF. CDR3 bases: TGTGCCAGCAGCGCCGAGGGGTTTGGTCAATACGAGCAGTACTTC.

This chain joins TRBV6-5 and TRBJ2-3, with 7 bases aligning to TRBD2. Germline loops: CDR1 MNHEY, CDR2 SVGAGI. V gave up 6 bases and J gave up 3 bases; unmatched junction bases: 9. This CDR3 is built from 15 residues. CDR3 protein: CASRSRGGRTDTQYF. The DNA for the CDR3 is TGTGCCAGCAGGTCAAGGGGAGGGAGAACAGATACGCAGTATTTT.

The J gene is TRBJ1-1, the V gene TRBV5-1; D call uncertain. The V and J ends lost 2 bases and 8 bases respectively, with 13 bases between them. The CDR3 runs to 13 residues. Germline V gene sequence: CDR1 SGHRS, CDR2 YFSETQ. The CDR3 loop is CASSFPTVGEAFF. The CDR3 coding sequence is TGCGCCAGCAGCTTCCCCACGGTTGGAGAAGCTTTCTTT.

The J gene is TRBJ1-2, the V gene TRBV2; D possibly corresponds to TRBD1 (5 bases). Between the trimmed V and J ends, which lost 2 bases and 4 bases, there was a span of 11 bases. This CDR3 comprises 14 residues. Per the germline V gene, CDR1 is SNHLY and CDR2 is FYNNEI. The CDR3 DNA sequence: TGTGCCAGCAGTGAACTCACAGGAACCTATGGCTACACCTTC. Its protein is CASSELTGTYGYTF.